The entry below gives a single T cell receptor beta chain sequence along with its context. Its cognate antigen has yet to be identified. It has no much larger one-base neighbor in the sample; base qualities were not kept. These data come from a study of T cells after yellow fever vaccination (dated by TCRdb to the late 2010s). In terms of the full investigation: The SMART-Seq v4 Ultra Low Input RNA kit was used to prepare libraries from fractions with low cell numbers. To track T-cell clones before and after primary and booster YFV17D yellow fever vaccination, bulk TCR alpha and beta repertoires were sequenced longitudinally. Two healthy male donors, one aged 18 to 30 and one aged 30 to 40 years, were included in the cohort. Blood was drawn at multiple timepoints before and after primary and secondary immunization, with bulk PBMC replicates and cell subsets isolated.

Synthesis of TCR cDNA relied on 5'RACE template switching, a step that introduced a universal primer site along with unique molecular identifiers. cDNA synthesis was primed from both the TCR alpha and TCR beta constant segments. Libraries were amplified in two PCR steps, with sample barcodes and sequencing adapters added in the second step. Sequencing of libraries was performed on Illumina HiSeq 2500 (2x100 bp) or NovaSeq (2x150 bp). The paper's processing steps were these. Reads were demultiplexed and collapsed into UMI consensus sequences with MIGEC, and V(D)J alignment was performed with MiXCR. Clonotypes responding to the vaccine were identified with edgeR on replicate PBMC samples, with the criteria of FDR below 0.01 and a log2 fold change above 5 up to day 15. Each bulk clonotype was labeled CD4 or CD8 based on which sequenced repertoire, CD4 or CD8, contained the clonotype at higher abundance. The public reads were run again by TCRdb, first through fastp at Q25 and then through MiXCR, and only productive beta chains were kept. Rows are unified per CDR3 protein, each entry keeping the most common DNA and genes. In this record, the V and J calls reflect TCRdb's handling and not the investigators' own analysis. The sample table holds hundreds of thousands of distinct CDR3 sequences, of which around 12% were seen once. Together, the top ten hold under 15% of the sample.

Trimming costs V 4 bases and J 2 bases, and their ends lie 12 bases apart. Counted from cysteine to phenylalanine, this CDR3 has 14 amino acids. The DNA shown is the 42-base CDR3, in frame from base 1. CDR1 and CDR2, per the germline V gene (reference sequence), are DFQATT and SNEGSKA. General findings and caveats noted by the study authors: Because the study included only a couple of donors, the extent to which the findings can be generalized is limited. Most clones expanded after primary vaccination (about 96% of CD4 and around nine tenths of CD8) were re-detected after the booster, suggesting that broad memory maintenance occurred. FACS-sorted repertoires could contain abundant contaminating clonotypes from the bulk population, so computational filtering was required. The secondary T-cell response was weaker than the primary response but faster, peaking on day 5 instead of day 15. A small share of clonotypes occurred in both CD4 and CD8 compartments, likely arising from convergent recombination.

Per the publication, the treatment or condition label means: live attenuated yellow fever vaccine strain. At every blood-draw timepoint, two biological replicates of bulk PBMCs were collected. A standard Ficoll-Paque protocol was used to isolate PBMCs from peripheral blood. TriZol was used to extract RNA from bulk PBMCs, from CD4 and CD8 fractions, and from dextramer-positive and dextramer-negative fractions. The material was PBMCs, obtained on the day of the yellow fever booster vaccination. This TCR was sampled from a man under 40 who received the YFV17D yellow fever vaccine. This sequence uses TRBV20-1 and TRBJ1-3, with no confidently assigned D gene. The encoded CDR3 is CSAIAARTGNTIYF. The nucleotide sequence is given as TGCAGTGCTATAGCAGCCAGGACTGGAAACACCATATATTTT.